This T cell receptor beta chain was profiled in a study of T cells in Graves' hyperthyroidism and ophthalmopathy. CDR1 and CDR2 (germline): SGHKS, YYEKEE (reference sequence). The CDR3 has 15 amino acids. V was shortened by 2 bases and J by 3 bases, with 15 bases between the two germline ends. RNA transcripts gave rise to amplified TCR beta CDR3 regions. First-round RT-PCR targeting the TCR CDR3 was performed with the HTBI primer set. TCRdb re-called the multiplex PCR reads through MiXCR, storing one row per CDR3 protein. The sample lists 550,000 to 700,000 distinct CDR3 sequences, approximately 14% occurring once.

This receptor was identified in a middle-aged woman with Graves' ophthalmopathy. The sequenced sample was blood. This sequence joins TRBV5-5 and TRBJ2-7, with D hard to call. The CDR3 nucleotides are TGTGCCAGCAGCTTTGGGTTCCAAGAAAGCTACGAGCAGTACTTC. It is translated as CASSFGFQESYEQYF.